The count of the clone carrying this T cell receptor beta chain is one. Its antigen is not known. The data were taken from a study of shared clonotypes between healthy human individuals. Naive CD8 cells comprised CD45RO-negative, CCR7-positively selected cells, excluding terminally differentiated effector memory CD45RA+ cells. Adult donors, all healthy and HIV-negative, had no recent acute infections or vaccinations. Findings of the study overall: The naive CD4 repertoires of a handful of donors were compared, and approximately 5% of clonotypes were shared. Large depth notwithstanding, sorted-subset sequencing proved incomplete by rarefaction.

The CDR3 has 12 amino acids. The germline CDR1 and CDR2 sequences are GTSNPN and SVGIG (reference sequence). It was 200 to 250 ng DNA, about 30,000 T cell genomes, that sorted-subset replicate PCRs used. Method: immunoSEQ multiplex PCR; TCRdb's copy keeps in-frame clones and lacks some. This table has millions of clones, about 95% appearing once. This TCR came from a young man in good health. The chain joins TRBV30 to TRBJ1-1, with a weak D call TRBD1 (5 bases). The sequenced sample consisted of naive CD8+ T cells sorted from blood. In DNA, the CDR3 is TGTGGTATTCGGGACCTCCCTTATGAAGCTTTCTTT. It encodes CGIRDLPYEAFF.